The 23 T cell receptor beta chains listed next were all sequenced from one sample in a study of T cells after yellow fever vaccination. From the 5' RACE reads, TCRdb called clonotypes with MiXCR, one entry per CDR3 protein. The sample carries about 73,000 distinct CDR3 sequences, almost 8% recorded once. The specimen was CD8+ T cells sorted from PBMCs, collected on the day of the yellow fever booster vaccination. The receptors come from a man aged 25 to 40 who received the YFV17D yellow fever vaccine.

This clonotype was seen more than once but under ten times. The chain couples TRBV12-5 to TRBJ2-7; D is unclear. Germline CDR1 is LGHNT and CDR2 is FRNRAP. V was cut by 6 bases and J by 2 bases, with 11 bases left in between. This CDR3 has 13 amino acids. The CDR3 DNA sequence: TGTGCTAGTGGCCGGACCGGGCCCTACGAGCAGTACTTC. Amino acids: CASGRTGPYEQYF.

This clonotype turned up a few times. The V call is TRBV7-9, the J call TRBJ2-1; the match to TRBD2 covers 8 bases. The CDR3 sequence is 15 residues long. The V segment lost 6 bases and the J segment 5 bases; nucleotides outside the gene matches: 9. In germline, CDR1 is SEHNR, CDR2 FQNEAQ (reference sequence). The CDR3 reads CASRPAGALDNEQFF. CDR3 nucleotide sequence: TGTGCCAGCAGGCCAGCGGGGGCGCTTGACAATGAGCAGTTCTTC. Drawing the rest from reference TRBV7-9 and TRBJ2-1, the complete variable domain is DTGVSQNPRHKITKRGQNVTFRCDPISEHNRLYWYRQTLGQGPEFLTYFQNEAQLEKSRLLSDRFSAERPKGSFSTLEIQRTEQGDSAMYLCASRPAGALDNEQFFGPGTRLTVL.

This clonotype was counted between two and nine times. J is TRBJ1-1 and V is TRBV15; D ambiguous. The CDR3 is made up of 15 amino acids. CDR1 and CDR2 from the germline V gene are LNHNV and YYDKDF (reference sequence). V was trimmed by 1 base and J by 8 bases, leaving 17 bases between them. CDR3 residues: CATSRASLSGEEAFF. For the CDR3, the DNA is TGTGCCACCAGCAGAGCCTCCTTAAGTGGCGAGGAAGCTTTCTTT.

A word on this clonotype: A much larger clone lies one base from this, so it may be a read error. CDR3 in amino acids: CACSSPGLAGVYDEQFF. CDR3 in DNA: TGTGCCTGCAGTTCTCCCGGACTAGCGGGAGTGTATGATGAGCAGTTCTTC. The chain is built from TRBV2 and TRBJ2-1; 13 positions agree with TRBD2. The CDR3 is 17 amino acids. Per the germline V gene, CDR1 is SNHLY and CDR2 is FYNNEI.

This clonotype showed up many times. The CDR3 region has the DNA TGCGCCAGCAGCCGAGTAGGGGCGGGAGTCTTGGGCAATGAGCAGTTCTTC. Protein sequence: CASSRVGAGVLGNEQFF. The V gene is TRBV4-1, the J gene TRBJ2-1; 7 bases are a match to TRBD2. Germline-derived CDR1 and CDR2 are MGHRA and YSYEKL. J was trimmed by 6 bases and V by 4 bases; bases with no gene match: 15. The CDR3 extends over 17 amino acids.

Ten or more counts support this clonotype. This rearrangement joins TRBV24-1 to TRBJ1-5; weak D call: TRBD1 (6 bases). CDR1 is KGHDR and CDR2 is SFDVKD in the germline V gene. The V and J ends lost 4 bases and 1 base respectively, with 10 bases between them. CDR3 length: 15 amino acids. The CDR3 loop reads CATSDRGRSNQPQHF. The CDR3 region has the DNA TGTGCCACCAGTGACCGGGGGCGAAGCAATCAGCCCCAGCATTTT.

This clonotype was recorded a few times. This chain links TRBV4-3 with TRBJ2-5; possibly TRBD2 for D (5 bases). The CDR3 length is 15 residues. The V gene lost 0 bases and the J gene lost 4 bases, with 12 bases spanning the gap. Germline CDR1 is LGHNA and CDR2 is YSLEER. CDR3 in DNA: TGCGCCAGCAGCCAAGATACCCGGGATCCAGAGACCCAGTACTTC. Protein product: CASSQDTRDPETQYF.

Concerning this clonotype itself: At one end the junction does not follow the germline gene, possibly because of a read error. This chain connects TRBV7-9 to TRBJ1-1; 11 bases align to TRBD1. Germline loops: CDR1 SEHNR, CDR2 FQNEAQ (reference sequence). The CDR3 covers 16 residues. The CDR3 sequence is CSSSPLGDRGDTEAFF. CDR3 DNA sequence: TGTTCCAGCAGCCCCCTGGGGGACAGGGGGGACACTGAAGCTTTCTTT.

This clonotype was detected many times. V is TRBV7-9 and J is TRBJ2-2; 7 bases line up with TRBD1. V shed 6 bases and J 2 bases; nucleotides not matched to a gene: 6. The CDR3 is 15 amino acids. The germline gives CDR1 SEHNR, CDR2 FQNEAQ (reference sequence). The CDR3 nucleotides are TGTGCCAGCAGTCGGGACAGAATTAACACCGGGGAGCTGTTTTTT. Amino acid sequence: CASSRDRINTGELFF.

This clonotype came up many times. This rearrangement joins TRBV12-3 or TRBV12-4 to TRBJ2-5; D might be TRBD1 (6 bases). V shed 3 bases and J shed 4 bases, with 9 bases lying between them. The CDR3 sequence is 13 residues long. This CDR3 reads CASSFLQGETQYF. In DNA form, the CDR3 reads TGTGCCAGCAGTTTCTTACAGGGAGAGACCCAGTACTTC.

This clonotype was observed a handful of times. The chain couples TRBV12-3 or TRBV12-4 to TRBJ1-5; weak D call: TRBD1 (6 bases). The CDR3 is made up of 14 amino acids. Trimming stripped 3 bases from V and 7 bases from J, with 13 bases between. The CDR3 protein is CASSFGQMTQPQHF. CDR3 bases: TGTGCCAGCAGTTTCGGACAGATGACACAGCCCCAGCATTTT.

This clonotype was recorded at least ten times. The chain employs TRBV7-9 and TRBJ2-3; D is ambiguous. V lost 3 bases to trimming and J lost 5 bases, with 12 bases between them. The CDR3 is made up of 14 amino acids. Germline V gene lookup returns CDR1 SEHNR and CDR2 FQNEAQ (reference sequence). In DNA form, the CDR3 reads TGTGCCAGCAGCTTTCACGGTCTCGTAGATACGCAGTATTTT. Translated: CASSFHGLVDTQYF. Using reference TRBV7-9 and TRBJ2-3 for the parts outside the CDR3, the full variable domain is DTGVSQNPRHKITKRGQNVTFRCDPISEHNRLYWYRQTLGQGPEFLTYFQNEAQLEKSRLLSDRFSAERPKGSFSTLEIQRTEQGDSAMYLCASSFHGLVDTQYFGPGTRLTVL.

The V call is TRBV19, the J call TRBJ2-5; weak D call: TRBD1 (5 bases). The CDR3 totals 14 residues. Germline V gene sequence: CDR1 LNHDA, CDR2 SQIVND (reference sequence). The V and J ends lost 5 bases and 1 base respectively, with 11 bases between them. Here the CDR3 reads CASSVSDSQETQYF. The CDR3 region has the DNA TGTGCCAGTAGTGTTTCCGACAGCCAAGAGACCCAGTACTTC.

The rearrangement joins TRBV2 to TRBJ2-7, with D hard to call. The V gene's germline CDR1 is SNHLY and CDR2 FYNNEI. The CDR3 totals 12 residues. V lost 3 bases to trimming and J lost 3 bases, with 6 bases between them. This CDR3 reads CASSDHGYEQYF. DNA of the CDR3: TGTGCCAGCAGTGACCACGGCTACGAGCAGTACTTC.

This chain connects TRBV5-1 to TRBJ2-2; 9 bases align to TRBD2. The CDR3 has 16 residues. CDR1 and CDR2 (germline): SGHRS, YFSETQ. The trim removed 2 bases at V and 6 bases at J, leaving 8 bases unmatched. In nucleotides, the CDR3 is TGCGCCAGCAGCTTCGTAGCGGGAGAATTCGCCGGGGAGCTGTTTTTT. Translated, it gives CASSFVAGEFAGELFF.

This clonotype showed up many times. The chain couples TRBV27 to TRBJ2-3; D is unresolved. V lost 2 bases and J lost 5, with 2 bases in between. This CDR3 has 11 amino acids. The germline CDR1 and CDR2 sequences are MNHEY and SMNVEV (reference sequence). CDR3 amino acids: CASSLKDTQYF. DNA of the CDR3: TGTGCCAGCAGTTTAAAAGATACGCAGTATTTT.

The chain employs TRBV4-1 and TRBJ1-5, with TRBD1 identical over 7 bases. V was clipped by 4 bases and J by 4 bases; unmatched bases: 10. The CDR3 sequence is 16 residues long. CDR1 is MGHRA and CDR2 is YSYEKL in the germline V gene. The CDR3 region is CASSLVHGTDNQPQHF. In nucleotides, the CDR3 is TGCGCCAGCAGCCTAGTGCACGGGACAGATAATCAGCCCCAGCATTTT.

There are many counts of this clonotype. V and J are TRBV5-1 and TRBJ2-7, with 7 bases that match TRBD2. Looked up from germline, CDR1 is SGHRS and CDR2 is YFSETQ. The CDR3 runs to 17 residues. V lost 4 bases and J lost 3; bases outside the gene matches: 16. The CDR3 region is CASSPGTTRDPYYEQYF. The CDR3 DNA is TGCGCCAGCAGCCCGGGGACTACGAGAGACCCCTACTACGAGCAGTACTTC.

The chain joins TRBV9 to TRBJ2-1; D might be TRBD2 (6 bases). CDR1 SGDLS and CDR2 YYNGEE come from the germline V gene. The V and J ends lost 0 bases and 3 bases respectively, with 16 bases between them. CDR3 length: 17 residues. CDR3: CASSVVAEDHYYNEQFF. The CDR3 DNA is TGTGCCAGCAGCGTAGTAGCGGAAGACCACTACTACAATGAGCAGTTCTTC.

This clonotype was counted ten times or more. CDR3 nucleotide sequence: TGCAGCCCTGGCAGGGGAGAGTACAATGAGCAGTTCTTC. This gives the protein CSPGRGEYNEQFF. The chain combines TRBV29-1 with TRBJ2-1; tentatively, D is TRBD1 (6 bases). In germline, CDR1 is SQVTM, CDR2 ANQGSEA. Trimming removed 8 bases from V and 4 bases from J, with 15 bases in between. This CDR3 contains 13 residues.

This clonotype was seen ten or more times. This chain links TRBV9 with TRBJ2-1; D is tentatively TRBD1 or TRBD2 (5 bases each). This CDR3 is built from 16 residues. The V and J ends lost 0 bases and 0 bases respectively, with 10 bases between them. Germline lookup yields CDR1 SGDLS and CDR2 YYNGEE. CDR3 residues: CASSVGDLSSYNEQFF. CDR3 nucleotide sequence: TGTGCCAGCAGCGTAGGGGACCTGAGCTCCTACAATGAGCAGTTCTTC.

The rearrangement uses TRBV27 and TRBJ1-4; 7 bases line up with TRBD1. The DNA end favors TRBJ2-2, so the J call may be wrong. Germline lookup yields CDR1 MNHEY and CDR2 SMNVEV (reference sequence). This CDR3 spans 16 amino acids. CDR3 region: CASSSQFSTGRKELFF. The CDR3 coding sequence is TGTGCCAGCAGTTCCCAATTCTCGACAGGGCGTAAGGAGCTGTTTTTT.

This clonotype showed up just a few times. This chain joins TRBV27 and TRBJ2-7; TRBD2 agrees at 10 bases. This CDR3 contains 17 residues. Germline V gene sequence: CDR1 MNHEY, CDR2 SMNVEV (reference sequence). V was pared by 3 bases and J by 0 bases, with 8 bases of the junction left unmatched. CDR3 DNA sequence: TGTGCCAGCAGTTTGGGTCTAGCGGGAGCTACCTCCTACGAGCAGTACTTC. This gives the protein CASSLGLAGATSYEQYF.